This is a list of T cell receptor beta chains from one sample in a study of T cell responses to AZD1222 COVID-19 vaccine. The data were produced by immunoSEQ multiplex PCR, yet TCRdb's version contains in-frame clones alone and is incomplete. The sample shows 40,000 to 50,000 clones, about nine tenths of them seen only once. The sample in question was peripheral blood, obtained 28 days after the second AZD1222 dose. Receptors originate from an adult who received the AZD1222 COVID-19 vaccine. The CDR3 runs from the conserved cysteine through the conserved F or W. A D gene is named only where the DNA matches it firmly. Clone size, where shown, is once, few, many, or a class for clones that have expanded.

clone size | J gene | V gene | D gene | CDR3 protein | CDR3 DNA
NA | TRBJ1-2 | TRBV28 | TRBD1 | CASSLSTGGRHVGYTF | TGTGCCAGCAGTTTATCGACAGGGGGCCGGCATGTAGGCTACACCTTC
NA | TRBJ1-5 | TRBV7-2 | TRBD1 | CASSIDRGNQPQHF | TGTGCCAGCAGCATAGACAGGGGAAATCAGCCCCAGCATTTT
few | TRBJ2-6 | TRBV7-2 | NA | CASSLDSGANVLTF | TGTGCCAGCAGCTTGGACTCTGGGGCCAACGTCCTGACTTTC
NA | TRBJ2-1 | TRBV18 | TRBD1 | CASSPRQGAENEQFF | TGTGCCAGCTCACCACGTCAGGGGGCGGAAAATGAGCAGTTCTTC
NA | TRBJ2-1 | TRBV7-9 | NA | CASSLTAAYNEQFF | TGTGCCAGCAGCTTAACAGCAGCTTACAATGAGCAGTTCTTC
NA | TRBJ2-5 | TRBV5-6 | TRBD1 | CASSPGTEETQYF | TGTGCCAGCAGCCCTGGGACAGAAGAGACCCAGTACTTC
NA | TRBJ1-2 | TRBV6-5 | NA | CASNQGWGNYGYTF | TGTGCCAGCAATCAGGGTTGGGGTAACTATGGCTACACCTTC
NA | TRBJ2-4 | TRBV9 | NA | CASSAGGGGQKNIQYF | TGTGCCAGCAGCGCCGGAGGGGGGGGACAAAAAAACATTCAGTACTTC
NA | TRBJ2-5 | TRBV15 | NA | CATSARRAETQYF | TGTGCCACCAGCGCCCGACGGGCGGAGACCCAGTACTTC
few | TRBJ2-5 | TRBV10-3 | NA | CAISEKETQYF | TGTGCCATCAGTGAAAAGGAGACCCAGTACTTC
NA | TRBJ2-2 | TRBV11-3 | NA | CASSETEYTGELFF | TGTGCCAGCAGCGAGACAGAGTACACCGGGGAGCTGTTTTTT
NA | TRBJ1-1 | TRBV29-1 | NA | CSVGGRHTEAFF | TGCAGCGTTGGAGGCAGGCACACTGAAGCTTTCTTT
NA | TRBJ2-4 | TRBV9 | NA | CASSVGLSGVNIQYF | TGTGCCAGCAGCGTAGGCCTATCCGGGGTGAACATTCAGTACTTC
NA | TRBJ2-7 | TRBV7-2 | NA | CASSLPQHPYEQYF | TGTGCCAGCAGCTTACCCCAGCACCCCTACGAGCAGTACTTC
NA | TRBJ1-6 | TRBV4-2 | NA | CASSQVLNYNSPLHF | TGTGCCAGCAGCCAAGTCCTCAATTATAATTCACCCCTCCACTTT
NA | TRBJ2-5 | TRBV6-5 | NA | CASEKTATRKTQYF | TGTGCCAGCGAGAAAACGGCTACTCGGAAGACCCAGTACTTC
NA | TRBJ2-5 | TRBV10-3 | NA | CAISYSGQETQYF | TGTGCCATCAGTTACAGTGGTCAAGAGACCCAGTACTTC
NA | TRBJ2-5 | TRBV7-6 | NA | CASSSGEGTQYF | TGTGCCAGCAGCTCGGGCGAAGGGACCCAGTACTTC
NA | TRBJ1-5 | TRBV6-5 | NA | CASSINSNQPQHF | TGTGCCAGCAGTATAAATAGCAATCAGCCCCAGCATTTT
NA | TRBJ2-1 | TRBV7-3 | TRBD2 | CASSPRTSGISYNEQFF | TGTGCCAGCAGCCCCCGGACTAGCGGGATTTCCTACAATGAGCAGTTCTTC
NA | TRBJ1-2 | TRBV4-1 | NA | CASSQDQQAFSYGYTF | TGCGCCAGCAGCCAAGATCAACAGGCGTTTAGCTATGGCTACACCTTC
NA | TRBJ1-3 | TRBV12-5 | TRBD1 | CASNGDRVSGNTIYF | TGTGCTAGTAATGGGGACAGGGTTTCTGGAAACACCATATATTTT
once | TRBJ1-4 | TRBV5-1 | TRBD1 | CASSQRGQNNEKLFF | TGCGCCAGCAGCCAACGGGGACAGAATAATGAAAAACTGTTTTTT
NA | TRBJ1-2 | TRBV9 | TRBD1 | CASSAVQGISGYTF | TGTGCCAGCAGCGCTGTACAGGGGATCAGCGGCTACACCTTC
NA | TRBJ2-7 | TRBV6-2/TRBV6-3 | TRBD1 | CASSYEGQNYEQYF | TGTGCCAGCAGTTACGAGGGACAGAACTACGAGCAGTACTTC
NA | TRBJ1-2 | TRBV10-3 | TRBD1 | CAISRRDRDGYTF | TGTGCCATCAGTCGGAGGGACAGGGATGGCTACACCTTC
NA | TRBJ2-7 | TRBV7-9 | NA | CASSLAQGGDEQYF | TGTGCCAGCAGCTTAGCACAGGGTGGGGACGAGCAGTACTTC
NA | TRBJ1-3 | TRBV7-9 | NA | CASSFSNRLKGNTIYF | TGTGCCAGCAGCTTTTCCAACAGACTAAAAGGAAACACCATATATTTT